This TCR beta chain was sequenced during a study of cytomegalovirus exposure and HLA in healthy donors. Overall study context: Most genotyped donors, 81% of about 400, had Caucasian-associated genetic ancestry.

The V gene's germline CDR1 is MNHEY and CDR2 SVGAGI. V was pared by 2 bases and J by 7 bases, with 9 bases of the junction left unmatched. CDR3 length: 15 residues. The study ran its PCR with 60 Vbeta and 13 Jbeta primers. Sequencing used immunoSEQ multiplex PCR; TCRdb keeps in-frame clones, though not all of them. Of 150,000 to 200,000 clones in the sample, 80% were seen once. Comments on this clone: Its antigen remains unidentified. The same CDR3 also results from other DNA sequences found in this sample.

Findings and limits, study-wide: Among TCR beta chains, those listed as cytomegalovirus-associated numbered fewer than 200.

The sequence was obtained from a man aged 25 to 40 in good health and CMV-seropositive. V is TRBV6-5 and J is TRBJ1-2, with TRBD1 matching over 8 bases. Sequenced: PBMCs. CDR3 loop: CASSYEGQGRGGYTF. The CDR3 region has the DNA TGTGCCAGCAGTTACGAAGGACAGGGCCGCGGTGGCTACACCTTC.